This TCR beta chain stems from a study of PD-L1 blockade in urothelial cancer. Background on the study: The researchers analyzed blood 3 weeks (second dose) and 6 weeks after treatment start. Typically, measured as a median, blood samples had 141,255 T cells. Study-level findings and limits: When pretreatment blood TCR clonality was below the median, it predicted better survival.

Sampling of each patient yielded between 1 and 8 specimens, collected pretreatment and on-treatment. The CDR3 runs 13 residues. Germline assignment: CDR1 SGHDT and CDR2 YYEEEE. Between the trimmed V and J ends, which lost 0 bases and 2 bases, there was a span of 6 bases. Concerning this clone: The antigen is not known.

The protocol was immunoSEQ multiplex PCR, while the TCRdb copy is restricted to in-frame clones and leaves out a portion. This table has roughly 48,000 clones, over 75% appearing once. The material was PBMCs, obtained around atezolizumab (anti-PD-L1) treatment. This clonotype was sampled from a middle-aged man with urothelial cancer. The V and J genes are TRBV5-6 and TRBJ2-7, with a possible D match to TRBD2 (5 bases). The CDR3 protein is CASSLVSAYEQYF. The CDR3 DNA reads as TGTGCCAGCAGCTTGGTTAGCGCCTACGAGCAGTACTTC.